This TCR beta chain was recorded in a study of CXCR3-negative and CXCR3-positive naive CD8 T cells. Across the study: Around 130 million TRB reads in total, about 1.5 +/- 0.3 million per library.

UMI-labeled TRB cDNA libraries were prepared by 5' RACE. TCRdb reanalyzed the 5' RACE reads, giving one entry per CDR3 protein sequence and no DNA. In all, the sample yields 69,000 or so distinct CDR3 sequences. The CDR3 totals 17 residues. Germline V gene data show CDR1 as MDHEN and CDR2 as SYDVKM. The V call is TRBV28, the J call TRBJ1-6; TCRdb gives TRBD1 as the D gene, but with no DNA this cannot be confirmed. The sequence was obtained from a human donor in good health. Some clones in this sample may be carry-over from other donors' samples. The sequencing input was naive CXCR3- CD8+ T cells from blood. Sample subset: CD45RO-CCR7+CD27+CD95- naive CD8+ T cells lacking CXCR3 (TNR3-). CDR3 protein: CASNPRGATAYNSPLHF.